This is a list of T cell receptor beta chains from one sample in a study of blood T cell repertoires in COVID-19. Produced via immunoSEQ multiplex PCR; TCRdb's table is partial and in-frame only. In the table there are roughly 130,000 clones, approximately 80% of which are singletons. Material: peripheral blood. These receptors were collected from a man aged 70-80 years with acute or convalescent COVID-19. Each CDR3 is given with its conserved first and last residue. Fields, in order: J gene, V gene, CDR3 protein.

J: TRBJ1-4; V: TRBV28; CDR3: CASSLFLGVEKLFF
J: TRBJ1-4; V: TRBV7-6; CDR3: CASSFGTGLGEKLFF
J: TRBJ2-7; V: TRBV6-5; CDR3: CASSPQWGHTYEQYF
J: TRBJ2-5; V: TRBV7-8; CDR3: CASSRGLAETQYF
J: TRBJ1-2; V: TRBV5-1; CDR3: CASSLAREGPNYGYTF
J: TRBJ2-1; V: TRBV9; CDR3: CASSPQRGEQFF
J: TRBJ1-6; V: TRBV6-2/TRBV6-3; CDR3: CASSYGTVRGSPLHF
J: TRBJ2-2; V: TRBV30; CDR3: CATTWASNPTGELFF
J: TRBJ1-2; V: TRBV4-1; CDR3: CASSQDSGRVYGYTF
J: TRBJ2-3; V: TRBV10-1; CDR3: CASSENQGADTQYF
J: TRBJ1-2; V: TRBV5-1; CDR3: CASSLGPEAGHLRGGYTF
J: TRBJ1-2; V: TRBV21-1; CDR3: CATPNRASNPREEVNGYTF
J: TRBJ1-2; V: TRBV30; CDR3: CAWRGVLYGYTF
J: TRBJ1-5; V: TRBV6-1; CDR3: CASSEAEGRQPQHF
J: TRBJ1-1; V: TRBV5-1; CDR3: CASSLEGAPEGTEAFF
J: TRBJ2-6; V: TRBV4-2; CDR3: CASSQGGLAGAGANVLTF
J: TRBJ2-7; V: TRBV2; CDR3: CASSDETGYEQYF
J: TRBJ2-5; V: TRBV13; CDR3: CASSLGRSQETQYF
J: TRBJ1-1; V: TRBV10-2; CDR3: CASSAQVSTEAFF
J: TRBJ2-2; V: TRBV7-2; CDR3: CASSLDRGPGELFF
J: TRBJ1-2; V: TRBV2; CDR3: CASSVDRGNYGYTF
J: TRBJ2-7; V: TRBV10-1; CDR3: CASSEAGTGYEQYF
J: TRBJ2-1; V: TRBV5-1; CDR3: CASSQSGTGGMGEQFF
J: TRBJ1-1; V: TRBV5-6; CDR3: CASSLHGQGLNTEAFF
J: TRBJ2-1; V: TRBV5-1; CDR3: CASSLGWTSYNEQFF
J: TRBJ2-1; V: TRBV6-4; CDR3: CASSDGRGGGRRNEQFF
J: TRBJ2-1; V: TRBV9; CDR3: CASSVTGQGVYEQFF
J: TRBJ2-7; V: TRBV28; CDR3: CASSPRTGWGEYEQYF